What follows is one TCR beta chain and its context. Method: immunoSEQ multiplex PCR; TCRdb's copy keeps in-frame clones and lacks some. The profile covers 200,000 or so clones, with just under 95% appearing a single time and less than 1.6% taken by the ten largest. The CDR3 consists of 13 residues. Germline V lookup: CDR1 SGHNT, CDR2 YENEEA. Deletions cut 1 base from V and 3 bases from J, with 3 bases between. The source of the sample is a study of control samples from healthy donors and cancer patients. This rearrangement joins TRBV11-3 to TRBJ1-4; D is unclear. The sequence was obtained from a man aged 45-60 years in good health. The specimen was blood. The CDR3 spells CASSLGPNEKLFF. CDR3 sequence (DNA): TGTGCCAGCAGCTTAGGTCCTAATGAAAAACTGTTTTTT.